The 24 T cell receptor beta chains below come from one sample, sequenced in a study of cytomegalovirus exposure and HLA in healthy donors. Assay used: immunoSEQ multiplex PCR; TCRdb lists only in-frame clones, some missing. Counted here are tens of thousands of clones, approximately 93% occurring once; the ten biggest clones make up 3.6%. The specimen was PBMCs. The origin of the receptors is a woman aged 30 to 39 in good health and CMV-seronegative.

V and J are TRBV5-1 and TRBJ1-3, with a possible D match to TRBD1 (6 bases). Germline V gene sequence: CDR1 SGHRS, CDR2 YFSETQ. The ends were cut back, 5 bases at V and 0 bases at J, with 9 bases in the middle. CDR3 length equals 14 residues. In DNA, the CDR3 is TGCGCCAGCAGGGACAGTTACTCTGGAAACACCATATATTTT. This translates into CASRDSYSGNTIYF.

This clone was detected once. The V and J genes are TRBV19 and TRBJ2-3; 11 bases map to TRBD2. The CDR3 consists of 18 residues. Trimming removed 7 bases from V and 5 bases from J; junction bases left unmatched: 17. The germline gives CDR1 LNHDA, CDR2 SQIVND (reference sequence). The DNA for the CDR3 is TGTGCCAGTACCTCGGCGGGACTAGCGGATCCCTGGGGAGATACGCAGTATTTT. This translates into CASTSAGLADPWGDTQYF.

This rearrangement joins TRBV11-3 to TRBJ2-3; D is possibly TRBD1 (6 bases). From germline, CDR1 is SGHNT and CDR2 YENEEA. V lost 1 base to trimming and J lost 4 bases, with 18 bases between them. This CDR3 comprises 17 residues. The CDR3 DNA follows: TGTGCCAGCAGCTTAGGGCGCAGGGGCGATTTATCAGATACGCAGTATTTT. Its protein is CASSLGRRGDLSDTQYF. Complete variable domain (other parts from reference TRBV11-3 and TRBJ2-3): EAGVVQSPRYKIIEKKQPVAFWCNPISGHNTLYWYLQNLGQGPELLIRYENEEAVDDSQLPKDRFSAERLKGVDSTLKIQPAELGDSAVYLCASSLGRRGDLSDTQYFGPGTRLTVL.

The gene calls are TRBV19 and TRBJ1-1; no clear D. The CDR3 is 14 residues long. V was pared by 5 bases and J by 0 bases, with 10 bases between. The germline CDR1 and CDR2 sequences are LNHDA and SQIVND (reference sequence). The CDR3 here is CASSRGGMNTEAFF. CDR3 bases: TGTGCCAGTAGTCGGGGAGGGATGAACACTGAAGCTTTCTTT.

This chain uses TRBV7-8 with TRBJ1-1; TRBD1 is a possible D gene (6 bases). This CDR3 contains 16 residues. V was cut by 0 bases and J by 6 bases, with 17 bases left in between. Germline V gene lookup returns CDR1 SGHVS and CDR2 FQNEAQ. The CDR3 DNA sequence: TGTGCCAGCAGCTTAGCATTTTATCGGGGGGCGGCTGAAGCTTTCTTT. Its protein product is CASSLAFYRGAAEAFF. The complete variable domain, with remaining parts taken from reference TRBV7-8 and TRBJ1-1, reads GAGVSQSPRYKVAKRGQDVALRCDPISGHVSLFWYQQALGQGPEFLTYFQNEAQLDKSGLPSDRFFAERPEGSVSTLKIQRTQQEDSAVYLCASSLAFYRGAAEAFFGQGTRLTVV.

This clone appeared a single time. V is TRBV11-2 and J is TRBJ2-7, with D perhaps TRBD1 (5 bases). The CDR3 runs 15 residues. The germline CDR1 and CDR2 sequences are SGHAT and FQNNGV. The ends were cut back, 5 bases at V and 1 base at J, with 15 bases in the middle. The CDR3 nucleotides read TGTGCCAGCAGCAAACAGGAGTTGACTTCCTACGAGCAGTACTTC. It specifies CASSKQELTSYEQYF. Using reference TRBV11-2 and TRBJ2-7 for the parts outside the CDR3, the full variable domain is EAGVAQSPRYKIIEKRQSVAFWCNPISGHATLYWYQQILGQGPKLLIQFQNNGVVDDSQLPKDRFSAERLKGVDSTLKIQPAKLEDSAVYLCASSKQELTSYEQYFGPGTRLTVT.

The V call is TRBV5-6, the J call TRBJ1-2, with D possibly matching TRBD1 (5 bases). There are 16 residues in the CDR3. In germline, CDR1 is SGHDT, CDR2 YYEEEE. V lost 4 bases, J lost 8 bases, and 24 bases lay in between. This CDR3 is CASSPGEGLGIEGYTF. As DNA, the CDR3 is TGTGCCAGCAGCCCTGGGGAGGGGCTAGGTATAGAAGGCTACACCTTC.

The chain links TRBV4-2 to TRBJ2-2; D unclear. CDR3 size: 16 residues. CDR1 is LGHNA, CDR2 YNFKEQ, per germline. Trimming took off 1 base at V and 4 bases at J, with 13 bases between the two ends. CDR3 region: CASSQASRLRTGELFF. The CDR3 DNA sequence: TGTGCCAGCAGCCAAGCTTCACGCCTGCGCACCGGGGAGCTGTTTTTT.

The chain employs TRBV9 and TRBJ1-3; 7 nucleotides line up with TRBD1. The CDR3 spans 17 residues. Germline loops: CDR1 SGDLS, CDR2 YYNGEE. Trimming cost V 3 bases and J 0 bases; bases outside gene matches: 9. CDR3 in DNA: TGTGCCAGCAGCGCTCGGACAGGTTGGCACTCTGGAAACACCATATATTTT. Its translation: CASSARTGWHSGNTIYF.

The count of this clone is one. The V and J genes are TRBV18 and TRBJ2-1; the D gene is possibly TRBD2 (6 bases). V was clipped by 6 bases and J by 9 bases, with 12 bases between them. This CDR3 spans 12 amino acids. Germline V gene lookup returns CDR1 KGHSH and CDR2 LQKENI. The CDR3 here is CASSLGAGEQFF. CDR3 in DNA: TGTGCCAGCTCCCTGGGAGCGGGTGAGCAGTTCTTC.

The table lists this clone with a count of one. The V call is TRBV10-3, the J call TRBJ1-1; 7 bases fit TRBD1. V was clipped by 3 bases and J by 3 bases; unmatched bases: 10. Germline V CDR1 and CDR2: ENHRY, SYGVKD. The CDR3 is 16 amino acids. DNA of the CDR3: TGTGCCATCAGTGACCGGGACAGCCGGGGCGACACTGAAGCTTTCTTT. Protein sequence: CAISDRDSRGDTEAFF.

The chain couples TRBV6-1 to TRBJ2-4, with 7 bases matching TRBD1. The V gene end was trimmed by 9 bases and the J gene end by 7 bases; junction bases not matched to a gene: 9. CDR1 is MNHNS, CDR2 SASEGT, per germline. This CDR3 is 13 amino acids long. The CDR3 coding sequence is TGTGCCAGTAGCAAGACAGGGCTTAACATTCAGTACTTC. Amino acid sequence: CASSKTGLNIQYF.

This clone was observed a handful of times. J is TRBJ2-7 and V is TRBV6-1, with 7 nucleotides matching TRBD2. The germline V gene has CDR1 MNHNS and CDR2 SASEGT. Trimming at V came to 0 bases and at J to 5 bases, leaving 7 bases not matched to a gene. The CDR3 length is 15 residues. This CDR3 is CASSEAGGSYHEQYF. The CDR3 region has the DNA TGTGCCAGCAGTGAAGCTGGCGGGAGCTACCACGAGCAGTACTTC.

The V gene is TRBV5-8, the J gene TRBJ2-3; the D gene is possibly TRBD1 (6 bases). Trimming took 5 bases from V and 0 from J, leaving 13 bases between them. Germline V gene sequence: CDR1 SGHTS, CDR2 YDEGEE. The CDR3 is made up of 15 amino acids. CDR3 DNA sequence: TGTGCCAGCAGTTCAGAGGGGGTTAGCACAGATACGCAGTATTTT. Its translation: CASSSEGVSTDTQYF.

CDR3 DNA sequence: TGTGCCAGCAGTTTGCTTCCCGGGGCGGGGGAGACCCAGTACTTC. It encodes CASSLLPGAGETQYF. The chain links TRBV27 to TRBJ2-5; TRBD2 is a possible D gene (6 bases). The CDR3 has 15 amino acids. Germline assignment: CDR1 MNHEY and CDR2 SMNVEV (reference sequence). V was shortened by 3 bases and J by 5 bases, with 16 bases between the two germline ends.

This chain connects TRBV7-2 to TRBJ1-2; the D is unclear. The CDR3 consists of 17 residues. V lost 2 bases, J lost 0 bases, and 16 bases lay in between. Germline CDR1 reads SGHTA; CDR2 reads FQGNSA. The CDR3 is CASSLTAVVQANYGYTF. In DNA form, the CDR3 reads TGTGCCAGCAGCTTAACCGCGGTGGTACAAGCTAACTATGGCTACACCTTC. Filled out from reference TRBV7-2 and TRBJ1-2, the complete variable domain reads GAGVSQSPSNKVTEKGKDVELRCDPISGHTALYWYRQSLGQGLEFLIYFQGNSAPDKSGLPSDRFSAERTGGSVSTLTIQRTQQEDSAVYLCASSLTAVVQANYGYTFGSGTRLTVV.

J is TRBJ1-5 and V is TRBV6-5, with a weak D call TRBD1 (5 bases). V gave up 0 bases and J gave up 7 bases, with 16 bases separating them. The germline gives CDR1 MNHEY, CDR2 SVGAGI. The CDR3 contains 16 residues. The CDR3 DNA is TGTGCCAGCAGTTACTCTTTCCCCCTTCCAGGGCAGCCCCAGCATTTT. It is translated as CASSYSFPLPGQPQHF.

This rearrangement joins TRBV27 to TRBJ2-7, with 7 bases aligning to TRBD2. V trimming: 8 bases; J trimming: 3 bases; junction bases outside the gene matches: 16. CDR3 size: 16 residues. Germline loops: CDR1 MNHEY, CDR2 SMNVEV (reference sequence). This chain's CDR3 is CASGPGAGEIFYEQYF. Written as DNA, the CDR3 is TGTGCCAGCGGCCCTGGGGCGGGGGAAATATTCTACGAGCAGTACTTC.

The chain carries TRBV6-5 and TRBJ1-2; TRBD1 matches 8 bases. Unmatched junction bases numbered 8, after V lost 5 bases and J lost 6 bases. This CDR3 is 14 amino acids long. CDR1 and CDR2 from the germline V gene are MNHEY and SVGAGI. Here the CDR3 reads CASSLDRGDHGYTF. The CDR3 DNA sequence: TGTGCCAGCAGTCTTGACAGGGGCGACCATGGCTACACCTTC.

The V gene is TRBV29-1, the J gene TRBJ1-1; no definite D call. The CDR3 is made up of 15 amino acids. Germline-derived CDR1 and CDR2 are SQVTM and ANQGSEA. Between the trimmed V and J ends, which lost 3 bases and 3 bases, there was a span of 17 bases. CDR3 loop: CSVDFGRVRDTEAFF. As DNA, the CDR3 is TGCAGCGTTGATTTTGGGAGGGTACGGGACACTGAAGCTTTCTTT. Full variable domain (rest looked up from reference TRBV29-1 and TRBJ1-1): SAVISQKPSRDICQRGTSLTIQCQVDSQVTMMFWYRQQPGQSLTLIATANQGSEATYESGFVIDKFPISRPNLTFSTLTVSNMSPEDSSIYLCSVDFGRVRDTEAFFGQGTRLTVV.

The V call is TRBV5-1, the J call TRBJ2-3; a weak D match, TRBD1 (5 bases). Germline CDR1 is SGHRS and CDR2 is YFSETQ. Trimming took off 1 base at V and 3 bases at J, with 6 bases between the two ends. The CDR3 is made up of 13 amino acids. The CDR3 here is CASSLPGTDTQYF. The CDR3 coding sequence is TGCGCCAGCAGCTTGCCAGGGACAGATACGCAGTATTTT. The full variable domain, its missing parts supplied by reference TRBV5-1 and TRBJ2-3, is KAGVTQTPRYLIKTRGQQVTLSCSPISGHRSVSWYQQTPGQGLQFLFEYFSETQRNKGNFPGRFSGRQFSNSRSEMNVSTLELGDSALYLCASSLPGTDTQYFGPGTRLTVL.

The J gene is TRBJ2-1, the V gene TRBV5-4; weak D call: TRBD2 (5 bases). Germline assignment: CDR1 SGHNT and CDR2 YYREEE (reference sequence). The CDR3 totals 15 residues. V was trimmed by 1 base and J by 0 bases, leaving 8 bases between them. In DNA, the CDR3 is TGTGCCAGCAGCTTGCCGGGGAGCTCCTACAATGAGCAGTTCTTC. Translated: CASSLPGSSYNEQFF.

V usage is TRBV19 and J usage is TRBJ1-5; 8 bases fit TRBD1. Germline V gene lookup returns CDR1 LNHDA and CDR2 SQIVND (reference sequence). The length of the CDR3 is 16 residues. Trimming at V came to 5 bases and at J to 7 bases, leaving 13 bases not matched to a gene. The CDR3: CASSGPRDRLIQPQHF. In nucleotides, the CDR3 is TGTGCCAGTAGTGGCCCCCGGGACAGGCTAATACAGCCCCAGCATTTT.

This chain connects TRBV5-4 to TRBJ2-1, with 7 bases matching TRBD2. With V trimmed by 0 bases and J by 0 bases, 6 bases remained unmatched. This CDR3 is 17 amino acids long. Per the germline V gene, CDR1 is SGHNT and CDR2 is YYREEE (reference sequence). The CDR3: CASSLDGGTNSYNEQFF. The CDR3 nucleotides read TGTGCCAGCAGCTTGGATGGCGGGACTAACTCCTACAATGAGCAGTTCTTC.